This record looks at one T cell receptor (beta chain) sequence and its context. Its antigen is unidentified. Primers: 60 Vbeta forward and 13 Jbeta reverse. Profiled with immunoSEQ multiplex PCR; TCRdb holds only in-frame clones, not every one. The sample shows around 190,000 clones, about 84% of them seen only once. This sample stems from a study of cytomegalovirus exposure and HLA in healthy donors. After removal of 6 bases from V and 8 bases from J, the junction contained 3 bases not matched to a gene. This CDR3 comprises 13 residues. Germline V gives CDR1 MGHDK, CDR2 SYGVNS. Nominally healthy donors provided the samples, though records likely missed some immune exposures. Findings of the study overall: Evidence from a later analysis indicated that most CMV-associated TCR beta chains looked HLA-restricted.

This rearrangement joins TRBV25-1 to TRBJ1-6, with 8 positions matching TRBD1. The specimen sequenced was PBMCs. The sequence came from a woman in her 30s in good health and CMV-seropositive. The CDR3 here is CASRKDRDSPLHF. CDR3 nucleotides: TGTGCCAGCAGAAAGGACAGGGATTCACCCCTCCACTTT.